The T cell receptor beta chain described here comes from a study of graft-versus-host responses after intestinal transplantation. Study at large: Anti-thymocyte globulin was used for induction in all recipients, who then took tacrolimus and steroids for roughly three years.

Remarks on this clone: Its antigen remains unknown.

The protocol was immunoSEQ multiplex PCR, while the TCRdb copy is restricted to in-frame clones and leaves out a portion. Counted here are some 130,000 clones, more than 90% occurring once; the ten biggest clones make up over 0.15%. Study results and caveats: Those patients showing graft-donor T cell macrochimerism displayed high graft-versus-host to host-versus-graft clonal ratios in allografts. Early post-transplant declines in HvG were associated with peak levels of circulating GvH clones. Detected in recipient marrow were GvH clones, some of which were first observed in ileum or blood.

This receptor was taken from a human donor who received an intestinal transplant. The material sequenced was unstimulated CD4+ T cells sorted from spleen or lymph node cells, taken before intestinal transplant.

The CDR3 spells CASSANNNSPLHF. CDR3 DNA sequence: TGTGCCAGCAGTGCTAATAATAATTCACCCCTCCACTTT. This chain links TRBV6-1 with TRBJ1-6; no clear D. CDR1 is MNHNS and CDR2 is SASEGT in the germline V gene. This CDR3 has 13 residues. The ends were cut back, 4 bases at V and 5 bases at J, with 6 bases in the middle.